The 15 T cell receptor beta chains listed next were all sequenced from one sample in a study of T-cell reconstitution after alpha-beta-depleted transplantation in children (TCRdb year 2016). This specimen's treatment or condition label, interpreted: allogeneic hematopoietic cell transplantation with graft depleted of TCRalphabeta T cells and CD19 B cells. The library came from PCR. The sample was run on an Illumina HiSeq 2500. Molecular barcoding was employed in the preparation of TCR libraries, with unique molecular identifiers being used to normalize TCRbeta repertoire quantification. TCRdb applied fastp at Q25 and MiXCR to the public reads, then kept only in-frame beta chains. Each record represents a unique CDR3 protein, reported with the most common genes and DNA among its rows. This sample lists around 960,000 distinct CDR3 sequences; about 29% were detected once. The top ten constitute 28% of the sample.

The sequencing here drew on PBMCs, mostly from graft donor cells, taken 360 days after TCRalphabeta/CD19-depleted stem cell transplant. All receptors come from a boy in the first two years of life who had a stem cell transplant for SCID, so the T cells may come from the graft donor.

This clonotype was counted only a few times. CDR3 in DNA: TGTGCCAGCAGCCAAGAAACGTACTCTGGGGCCAACGTCCTGACTTTC. Translating it yields CASSQETYSGANVLTF. The rearrangement joins TRBV3-1 to TRBJ2-6, with unresolved D. Germline V gene lookup returns CDR1 LGHDT and CDR2 YNNKEL (reference sequence). Trimming cost V 0 bases and J 0 bases, with 6 bases left between them. This CDR3 has 16 residues.

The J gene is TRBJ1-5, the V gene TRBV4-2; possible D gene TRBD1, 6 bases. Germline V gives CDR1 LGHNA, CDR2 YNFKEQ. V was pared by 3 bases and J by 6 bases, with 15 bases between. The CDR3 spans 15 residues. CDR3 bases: TGTGCCAGCAGCCAGGGTTCAGAGGGGGTTCAGCCCCAGCATTTT. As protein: CASSQGSEGVQPQHF.

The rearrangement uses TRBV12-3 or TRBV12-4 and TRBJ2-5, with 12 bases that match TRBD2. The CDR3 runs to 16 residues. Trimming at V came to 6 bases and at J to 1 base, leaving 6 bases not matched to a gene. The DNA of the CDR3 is TGTGCCAGCAGCCAGACTAGCGGGGGTCCCCAAGAGACCCAGTACTTC. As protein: CASSQTSGGPQETQYF.

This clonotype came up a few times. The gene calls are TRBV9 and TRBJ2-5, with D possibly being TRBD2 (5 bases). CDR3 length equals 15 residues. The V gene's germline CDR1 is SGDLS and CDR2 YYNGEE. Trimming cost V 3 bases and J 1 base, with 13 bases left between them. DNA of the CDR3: TGTGCCAGCAGCGCTTACGGGGAAGCCCAAGAGACCCAGTACTTC. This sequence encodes CASSAYGEAQETQYF.

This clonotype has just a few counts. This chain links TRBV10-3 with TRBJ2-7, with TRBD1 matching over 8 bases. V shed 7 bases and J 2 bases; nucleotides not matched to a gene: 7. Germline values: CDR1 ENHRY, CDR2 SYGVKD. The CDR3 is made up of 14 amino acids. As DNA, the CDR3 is TGTGCCATCAAAACGGGACAGGTCCCCTACGAGCAGTACTTC. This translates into CAIKTGQVPYEQYF.

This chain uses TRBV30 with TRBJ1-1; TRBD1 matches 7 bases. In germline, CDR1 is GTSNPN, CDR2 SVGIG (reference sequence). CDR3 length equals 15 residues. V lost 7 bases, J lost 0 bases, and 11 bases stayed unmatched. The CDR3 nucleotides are TGTGCCTACCACCGATGGGGACAGATGAACACTGAAGCTTTCTTT. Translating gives CAYHRWGQMNTEAFF. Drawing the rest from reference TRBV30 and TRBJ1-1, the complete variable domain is SQTIHQWPATLVQPVGSPLSLECTVEGTSNPNLYWYRQAAGRGLQLLFYSVGIGQISSEVPQNLSASRPQDRQFILSSKKLLLSDSGFYLCAYHRWGQMNTEAFFGQGTRLTVV.

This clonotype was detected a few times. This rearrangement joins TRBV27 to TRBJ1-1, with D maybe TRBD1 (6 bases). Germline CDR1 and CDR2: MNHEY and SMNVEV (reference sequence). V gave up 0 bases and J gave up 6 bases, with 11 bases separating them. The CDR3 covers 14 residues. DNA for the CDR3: TGTGCCAGCAGTTTATCGGGGGGCGGCCCTGAAGCTTTCTTT. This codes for CASSLSGGGPEAFF.

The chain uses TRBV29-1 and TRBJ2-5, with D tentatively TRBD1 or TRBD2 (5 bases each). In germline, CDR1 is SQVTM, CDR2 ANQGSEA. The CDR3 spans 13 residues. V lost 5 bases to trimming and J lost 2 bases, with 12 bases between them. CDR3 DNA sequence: TGCAGCGTTCTCCCGGGGCCACAAGAGACCCAGTACTTC. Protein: CSVLPGPQETQYF.

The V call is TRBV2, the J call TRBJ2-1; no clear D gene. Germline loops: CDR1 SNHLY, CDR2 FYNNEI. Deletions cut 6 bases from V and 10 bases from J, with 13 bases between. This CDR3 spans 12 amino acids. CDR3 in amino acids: CASRTGQPEQFF. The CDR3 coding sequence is TGTGCCAGCAGGACCGGGCAACCGGAGCAGTTCTTC.

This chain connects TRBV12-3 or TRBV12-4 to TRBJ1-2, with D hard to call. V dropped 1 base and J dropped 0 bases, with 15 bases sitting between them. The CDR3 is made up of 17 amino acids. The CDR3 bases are TGTGCCAGCAGTTTAGTAACCGAGGGTCGAACTAACTATGGCTACACCTTC. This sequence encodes CASSLVTEGRTNYGYTF.

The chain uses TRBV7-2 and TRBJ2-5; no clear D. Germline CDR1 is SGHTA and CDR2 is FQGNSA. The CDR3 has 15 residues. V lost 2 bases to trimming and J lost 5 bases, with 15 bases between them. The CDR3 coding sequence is TGTGCCAGCAGCTTACTTGACCCCCCGTGGGAGACCCAGTACTTC. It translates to CASSLLDPPWETQYF.

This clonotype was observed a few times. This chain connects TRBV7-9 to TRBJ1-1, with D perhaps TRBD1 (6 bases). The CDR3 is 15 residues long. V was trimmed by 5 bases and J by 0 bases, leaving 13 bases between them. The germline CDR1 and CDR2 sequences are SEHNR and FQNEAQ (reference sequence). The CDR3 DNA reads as TGTGCCAGCAGCGGACACAGGGAAATGAACACTGAAGCTTTCTTT. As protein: CASSGHREMNTEAFF.

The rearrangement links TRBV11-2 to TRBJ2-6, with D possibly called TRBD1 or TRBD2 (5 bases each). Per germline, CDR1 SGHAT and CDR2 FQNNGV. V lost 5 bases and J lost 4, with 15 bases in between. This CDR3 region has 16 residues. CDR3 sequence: CASSPREGTGANVLTF. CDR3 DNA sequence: TGTGCCAGCAGCCCCCGGGAAGGGACCGGGGCCAACGTCCTGACTTTC.

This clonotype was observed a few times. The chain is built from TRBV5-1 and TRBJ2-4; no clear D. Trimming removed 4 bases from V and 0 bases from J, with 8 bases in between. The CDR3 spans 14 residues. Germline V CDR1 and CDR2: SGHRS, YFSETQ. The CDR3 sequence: CASSPTLAKNIQYF. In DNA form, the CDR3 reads TGCGCCAGCAGCCCCACGCTAGCCAAAAACATTCAGTACTTC.

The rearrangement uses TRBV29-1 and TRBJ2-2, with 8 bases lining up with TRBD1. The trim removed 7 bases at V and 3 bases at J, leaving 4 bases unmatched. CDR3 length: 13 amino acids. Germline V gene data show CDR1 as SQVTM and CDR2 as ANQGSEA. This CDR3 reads CSAGQGYTGELFF. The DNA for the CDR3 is TGCAGCGCCGGACAGGGATACACCGGGGAGCTGTTTTTT.